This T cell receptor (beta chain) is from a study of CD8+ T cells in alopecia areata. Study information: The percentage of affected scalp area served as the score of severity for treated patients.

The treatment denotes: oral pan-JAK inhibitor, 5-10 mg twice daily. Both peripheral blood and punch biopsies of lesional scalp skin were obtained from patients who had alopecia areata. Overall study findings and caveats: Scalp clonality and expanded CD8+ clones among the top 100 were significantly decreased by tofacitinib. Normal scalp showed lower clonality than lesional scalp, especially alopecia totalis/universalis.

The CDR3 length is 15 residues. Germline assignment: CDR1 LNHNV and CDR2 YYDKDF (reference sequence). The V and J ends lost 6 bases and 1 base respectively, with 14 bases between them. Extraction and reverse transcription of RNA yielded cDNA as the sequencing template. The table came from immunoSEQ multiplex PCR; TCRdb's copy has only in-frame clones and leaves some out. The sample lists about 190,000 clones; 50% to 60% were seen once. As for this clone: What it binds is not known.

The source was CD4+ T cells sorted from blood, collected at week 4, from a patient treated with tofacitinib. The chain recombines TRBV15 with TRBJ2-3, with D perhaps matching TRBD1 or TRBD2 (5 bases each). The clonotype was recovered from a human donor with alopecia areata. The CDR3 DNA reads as TGTGCCACCAGTCATGAGAGGGGCGGCACAGATACGCAGTATTTT. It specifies CATSHERGGTDTQYF.